This T cell receptor beta chain emerged from a study of T-cell memory formation after mild COVID-19. Study-wide points: Some clones that responded were present in memory (sampled pre-infection), which suggests cross-reactive memory joined. Contracting clones localized mainly to CM and EM when CD4+ and mainly to EMRA when CD8+. A second wave expanding day 15 to 37 was CD4+-biased; contracting clones were balanced.

MiXCR, applied by TCRdb to the 5' RACE reads, yields one record per CDR3 protein. The profile shows about 390,000 distinct CDR3 sequences, about a sixth of them singletons. Comment on this clonotype: Its antigen remains unknown.

The germline V gene encodes CDR1 SEHNR and CDR2 FQNEAQ (reference sequence). V lost 5 bases and J lost 10, with 10 bases in between. The length of the CDR3 is 11 residues. The material sequenced was PBMCs or a T cell subset sorted from them (not recorded which). V usage is TRBV7-9 and J usage is TRBJ2-3; D might be TRBD2 (6 bases). The source of this sequence is a man aged 18 to 30 who had mild COVID-19 (a few samples of this study predate the infection). Cell type and time point are not known. The CDR3 coding sequence is TGTGCCAGCAGCCTCGGGACTGCGCAGTATTTT. Its translation is CASSLGTAQYF.